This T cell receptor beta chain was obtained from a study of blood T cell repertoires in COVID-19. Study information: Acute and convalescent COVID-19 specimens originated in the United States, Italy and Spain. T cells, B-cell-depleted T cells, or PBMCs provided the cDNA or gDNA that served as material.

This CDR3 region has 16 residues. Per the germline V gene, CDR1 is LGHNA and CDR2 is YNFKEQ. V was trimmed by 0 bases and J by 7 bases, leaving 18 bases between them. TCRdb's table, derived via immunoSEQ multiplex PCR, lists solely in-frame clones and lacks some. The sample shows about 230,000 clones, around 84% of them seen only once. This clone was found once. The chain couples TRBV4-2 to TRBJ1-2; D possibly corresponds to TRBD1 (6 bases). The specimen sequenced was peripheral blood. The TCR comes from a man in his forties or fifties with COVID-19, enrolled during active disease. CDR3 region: CASSQEGEGVPRGYTF. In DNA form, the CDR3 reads TGTGCCAGCAGCCAAGAGGGAGAGGGGGTCCCTCGTGGCTACACCTTC.